Here is one T cell receptor (beta chain) with its context. These data come from a study of blood T cell repertoires in COVID-19. Study-wide context: Whether acute or convalescent, the COVID-19 samples came from the United States, Italy and Spain.

The germline gives CDR1 SGHTA, CDR2 FQGNSA. Trimming cost V 6 bases and J 0 bases, with 9 bases left between them. The CDR3 is made up of 14 amino acids. Source study methods: Reference gene primers were amplified, and this amplification served to estimate nucleated cell counts. TCRdb keeps only in-frame clones here, not all; method: immunoSEQ multiplex PCR. V and J calls and clone size follow that table, whereas D and trimming were derived from the DNA. The sample gives around 63,000 clones, about 89% of which show up once; about 6.8% is in the top ten. The chain recombines TRBV7-2 with TRBJ1-5; D is perhaps TRBD1 (6 bases). The source of this sequence is a man in his fifties or sixties with acute or convalescent COVID-19. The sequenced material came from peripheral blood. The CDR3, as DNA: TGTGCCAGCAGTACAGGGAATAGCAATCAGCCCCAGCATTTT. It codes for CASSTGNSNQPQHF.